Below, one T cell receptor (beta chain) is given with its context. Antigen unknown. This sample was taken from a study of shared clonotypes between healthy human individuals. General observations from the study: How much donors shared clonotypes was expected to be affected by sequencing depth.

Methods used by the authors: ImmunoSEQ supplied junction-only sequences lacking quality scores, so filtering was different. Produced via immunoSEQ multiplex PCR; TCRdb's table is partial and in-frame only. V and J calls and clone size follow that table, whereas D and trimming were derived from the DNA. Of some 1.5 million clones detected, 95% to 97% appear once; the ten largest clones hold roughly 1.2%. Germline CDR1 and CDR2: SGHRS and YFSETQ. V lost 4 bases, J lost 3 bases, and 16 bases lay in between. The CDR3 length is 15 residues. The receptor was derived from a man aged 30 to 39 in good health. The gene calls are TRBV5-1 and TRBJ2-5; D is possibly TRBD2 (6 bases). Sequencing was performed on naive CD4+ T cells sorted from blood. Specified subset: CD45RA+ positively selected. The CDR3 spells CASSRSGTSKETQYF. The CDR3, as DNA: TGCGCCAGCAGCCGATCCGGGACTTCCAAAGAGACCCAGTACTTC.